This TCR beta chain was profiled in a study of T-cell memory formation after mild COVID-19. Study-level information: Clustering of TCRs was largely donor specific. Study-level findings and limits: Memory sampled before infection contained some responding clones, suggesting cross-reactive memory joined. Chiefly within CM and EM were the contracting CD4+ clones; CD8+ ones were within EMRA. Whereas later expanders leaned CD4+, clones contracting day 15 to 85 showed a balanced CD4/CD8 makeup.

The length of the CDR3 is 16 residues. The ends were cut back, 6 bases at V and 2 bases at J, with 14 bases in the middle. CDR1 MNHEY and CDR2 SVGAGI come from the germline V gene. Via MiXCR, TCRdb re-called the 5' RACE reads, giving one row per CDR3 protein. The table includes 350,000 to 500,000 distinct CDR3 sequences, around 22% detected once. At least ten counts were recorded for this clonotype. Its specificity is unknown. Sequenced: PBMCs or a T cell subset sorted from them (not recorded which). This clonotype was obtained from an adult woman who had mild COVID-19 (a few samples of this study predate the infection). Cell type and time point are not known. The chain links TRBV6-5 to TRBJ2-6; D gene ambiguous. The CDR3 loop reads CASRGSVGTGANVLTF. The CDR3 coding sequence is TGTGCCAGCAGGGGCTCGGTGGGTACTGGGGCCAACGTCCTGACTTTC.